This T cell receptor (beta chain) was found in a study of shared clonotypes between healthy human individuals. Study-wide context: Each donor's CD4 naive and CD4 memory cells filled three plates apiece, CD8 naive two, and CD8 memory one. Study outcomes and limitations: Naive subsets tended to show greater estimated richness than memory subsets.

With regard to this clone: Its cognate antigen is unknown.

Source study methods: Junction-only immunoSEQ sequences carried no quality scores, so filtering differed. Only in-frame clones appear in the TCRdb table, and some are missing; sequencing was by immunoSEQ multiplex PCR. V and J calls and clone size are as listed in that table; D and trimming were resolved from the DNA. The table lists just over 2,000,000 clones, roughly 94% of them singletons. Germline CDR1 is MNHNS and CDR2 is SASEGT. The trim removed 4 bases at V and 5 bases at J, leaving 10 bases unmatched. The CDR3 is made up of 16 amino acids. Specimen: naive CD4+ T cells sorted from blood. As for subset: CD45RA+ positively selected. The V gene is TRBV6-1, the J gene TRBJ2-5; TRBD2 aligns across 10 bases. The TCR was taken from a man between 18 and 35 years old in good health. For the CDR3, the DNA is TGTGCCAGCAGTGTGGCTAGCGGGAGCGGTCGGGAGACCCAGTACTTC. Translated, it gives CASSVASGSGRETQYF.